The 29 T cell receptor beta chains in this list originate from one sample, sequenced in a study of T cell responses to AZD1222 COVID-19 vaccine (dated by TCRdb to the early 2020s). Receptor libraries were prepared by the immunoSEQ multiplex PCR assay. Not all clones reach the TCRdb copy of this immuneACCESS table, which keeps in-frame sequences only. Checked studies attribute under half of the gap to unresolved V genes and leave the rest unexplained. This sample lists about 160,000 clones; roughly nine tenths were detected once. The ten largest clones represent 6.9% of the sample. The time point label corresponds to: baseline before first vaccination. The sample here was peripheral blood, taken on day 0 of AZD1222 vaccination. These receptors were taken from an adult in good health.

Here the CDR3 DNA reads TGCAGCGCAGGAAGGACTGAAGCTTTCTTT. This sequence encodes CSAGRTEAFF. The chain employs TRBV20-1 and TRBJ1-1; D is undetermined. The germline CDR1 and CDR2 sequences are DFQATT and SNEGSKA (reference sequence). This CDR3 has 10 amino acids.

This chain uses TRBV12-2 with TRBJ2-1; the table's D call of TRBD2 was not tested on the DNA. TRBV12-2 has pseudogene status. The CDR3 is made up of 16 amino acids. CDR3 DNA sequence: TGTGCAAGTCGCTTAAATGAGCGGGGGGGCGGCAATGAGCAGTTCTTC. Its protein product is CASRLNERGGGNEQFF.

This chain joins TRBV11-3 and TRBJ2-3; D remains unclear. The V end lost 2 bases, the J end lost 5 bases, and 5 bases lay between the germline ends. From germline, CDR1 is SGHNT and CDR2 YENEEA. The CDR3 consists of 12 residues. The DNA of the CDR3 is TGTGCCAGCAGCTTACTGTTAGATACGCAGTATTTT. Its translation is CASSLLLDTQYF.

The chain is built from TRBV5-6 and TRBJ1-1; possible D gene TRBD1, 6 bases. This CDR3 has 12 amino acids. Germline V lookup: CDR1 SGHDT, CDR2 YYEEEE. V gave up 6 bases and J gave up 4 bases, with 10 bases separating them. The CDR3 loop is CASTLGGTEAFF. As DNA, the CDR3 is TGTGCCAGCACCCTAGGGGGCACTGAAGCTTTCTTT. The whole variable domain, remainder taken from reference TRBV5-6 and TRBJ1-1, is DAGVTQSPTHLIKTRGQQVTLRCSPKSGHDTVSWYQQALGQGPQFIFQYYEEEERQRGNFPDRFSGHQFPNYSSELNVNALLLGDSALYLCASTLGGTEAFFGQGTRLTVV.

The rearrangement links TRBV4-3 to TRBJ1-6; D remains unclear. Per the germline V gene, CDR1 is LGHNA and CDR2 is YSLEER. CDR3 length equals 18 residues. V was cut by 0 bases and J by 3 bases, with 15 bases left in between. DNA of the CDR3: TGCGCCAGCAGCCAAGATTCGGATCGCGCAGTCTATAATTCACCCCTCCACTTT. Protein sequence: CASSQDSDRAVYNSPLHF.

The chain has TRBV12-3 or TRBV12-4 and TRBJ2-7; D is unclear. V lost 5 bases to trimming and J lost 1 base, with 3 bases between them. This CDR3 region has 11 residues. This chain's CDR3 is CASSPSYEQYF. The DNA for the CDR3 is TGTGCCAGCAGTCCTTCCTACGAGCAGTACTTC.

The chain links TRBV27 to TRBJ2-7; D perhaps matches TRBD2 (7 bases). Germline CDR1 is MNHEY and CDR2 is SMNVEV (reference sequence). The CDR3 spans 17 residues. V shed 3 bases and J shed 0 bases, with 18 bases lying between them. CDR3 DNA sequence: TGTGCCAGCAGTTTTCTATTGCGCGGGGGCCTCTCCTACGAGCAGTACTTC. This translates into CASSFLLRGGLSYEQYF.

Only one count was recorded for this clone. The chain carries TRBV19 and TRBJ1-1, with D perhaps matching TRBD1 (6 bases). Germline lookup yields CDR1 LNHDA and CDR2 SQIVND (reference sequence). V lost 4 bases and J lost 8, with 14 bases in between. The CDR3 has 13 amino acids. DNA of the CDR3: TGTGCCAGTAGTACCGATGACAGGCCCGAAGCTTTCTTT. Its protein product is CASSTDDRPEAFF.

CDR3 in amino acids: CASSYRRPRANGEAFF. The CDR3 bases are TGTGCCAGCAGTTATAGGAGGCCCAGGGCCAACGGGGAGGCTTTCTTT. The chain uses TRBV6-5 and TRBJ1-1; a weak D match, TRBD1 (5 bases). From germline, CDR1 is MNHEY and CDR2 SVGAGI. The CDR3 is made up of 16 amino acids. V was trimmed by 3 bases and J by 11 bases, leaving 25 bases between them.

The chain recombines TRBV6-5 with TRBJ2-2; TRBD1 agrees at 7 bases. V was pared by 6 bases and J by 3 bases, with 4 bases of the junction left unmatched. The CDR3 contains 14 residues. Germline assignment: CDR1 MNHEY and CDR2 SVGAGI. The CDR3 loop is CASRRTGHTGELFF. CDR3 bases: TGTGCCAGCAGAAGGACAGGTCACACCGGGGAGCTGTTTTTT.

The chain links TRBV9 to TRBJ1-1; 7 bases agree with TRBD1. The CDR3 length is 17 residues. CDR1 and CDR2 (germline): SGDLS, YYNGEE. Germline trimming cut 3 bases from V and 4 bases from J; bases unmatched to any gene: 15. CDR3 in amino acids: CASSEGETGAGFTEAFF. CDR3 sequence (DNA): TGTGCCAGCAGCGAGGGGGAAACAGGGGCAGGATTCACTGAAGCTTTCTTT.

The chain has TRBV5-1 and TRBJ1-2; 10 nucleotides agree with TRBD1. The CDR3 extends over 15 amino acids. Germline assignment: CDR1 SGHRS and CDR2 YFSETQ. The junction had 5 bases not matched to a gene; V was cut back by 4 bases and J by 2 bases. CDR3 protein: CASSPGQGENYGYTF. In DNA form, the CDR3 reads TGCGCCAGCAGCCCCGGACAGGGGGAGAACTATGGCTACACCTTC.

The chain employs TRBV30 and TRBJ2-7, with TRBD1 matching over 9 bases. From germline, CDR1 is GTSNPN and CDR2 SVGIG (reference sequence). V lost 1 base, J lost 6 bases, and 1 base stayed unmatched. The CDR3 loop spans 12 amino acids. The CDR3: CAWSDRGLEQYF. The CDR3 DNA follows: TGTGCCTGGAGTGACAGGGGGCTCGAGCAGTACTTC.

CDR3 nucleotides: TGTGCCAGCAGCCCAAGGCCCCAAGAGACCCAGTACTTC. Translating gives CASSPRPQETQYF. This sequence joins TRBV12-3 or TRBV12-4 and TRBJ2-5; D is ambiguous. The CDR3 has 13 amino acids. Between the trimmed V and J ends, which lost 6 bases and 1 base, there was a span of 9 bases.

This chain links TRBV4-1 with TRBJ1-4; D ambiguous. Germline V gene sequence: CDR1 MGHRA, CDR2 YSYEKL. This CDR3 comprises 15 residues. Trimming stripped 4 bases from V and 10 bases from J, with 19 bases between. The CDR3 nucleotides read TGCGCCAGCAGCCTGAGGACCCCGGGAAGGCGAAAACTGTTTTTT. Its translation is CASSLRTPGRRKLFF.

The chain joins TRBV28 to TRBJ2-5, with D possibly being TRBD1 (6 bases). This CDR3 contains 13 residues. The V end lost 5 bases, the J end lost 6 bases, and 13 bases lay between the germline ends. Germline V CDR1 and CDR2: MDHEN, SYDVKM. CDR3 DNA: TGTGCCAGCAGTCATTACAGGGTGAAGACCCAGTACTTC. This gives the protein CASSHYRVKTQYF.

The chain couples TRBV5-1 to TRBJ1-2, with D possibly TRBD1 on 5 matching bases. This CDR3 is 15 amino acids long. Between the trimmed V and J ends, which lost 0 bases and 5 bases, there was a span of 14 bases. CDR1 and CDR2 (germline): SGHRS, YFSETQ. CDR3 amino acids: CASSLVLGGGYGYTF. The CDR3 DNA reads TGCGCCAGCAGCTTGGTTTTGGGGGGTGGATATGGCTACACCTTC.

The chain is built from TRBV6-5 and TRBJ2-7; 7 positions match TRBD1. V shed 6 bases, J shed 4 bases, and the junction held 6 bases outside the gene matches. The CDR3 covers 13 residues. Germline V lookup: CDR1 MNHEY, CDR2 SVGAGI. CDR3 nucleotide sequence: TGTGCCAGCAGCCGGGACAGAGCATACGAGCAGTACTTC. Its translation is CASSRDRAYEQYF.

The CDR3 reads CASIGGERRFSEAFF. For the CDR3, the DNA is TGTGCCAGTATAGGCGGTGAGCGGAGATTCTCTGAAGCTTTCTTT. The chain employs TRBV2 and TRBJ1-1; no clear D gene. V dropped 9 bases and J dropped 6 bases, with 23 bases sitting between them. Germline-derived CDR1 and CDR2 are SNHLY and FYNNEI. CDR3 length: 15 amino acids.

V gene TRBV2 combines with J gene TRBJ2-7; D is ambiguous. Looked up from germline, CDR1 is SNHLY and CDR2 is FYNNEI. The CDR3 totals 13 residues. Trimming removed 3 bases from V and 0 bases from J, with 6 bases in between. The CDR3 protein is CASSEEISYEQYV. CDR3 coding DNA: TGTGCCAGCAGTGAGGAAATCTCCTACGAGCAGTACGTC.

The rearrangement links TRBV6-2 or TRBV6-3 to TRBJ1-1, with a possible D match to TRBD1 (5 bases). The CDR3 is made up of 15 amino acids. Trimming removed 6 bases from V and 3 bases from J, with 17 bases in between. CDR1 MNHEY and CDR2 SVGEGT come from the germline V gene. The CDR3 coding sequence is TGTGCCAGCAGCTATAACCAGGGACTCCACACTGAAGCTTTCTTT. It encodes CASSYNQGLHTEAFF.

The J gene is TRBJ2-1, the V gene TRBV28, with D tentatively TRBD2 (6 bases). The CDR3 totals 16 residues. Germline CDR1 reads MDHEN; CDR2 reads SYDVKM. V dropped 0 bases and J dropped 0 bases, with 9 bases sitting between them. The CDR3 here is CASSLCGEVSYNEQFF. The CDR3 DNA follows: TGTGCCAGCAGTTTATGCGGGGAGGTCTCCTACAATGAGCAGTTCTTC.

The chain is built from TRBV6-2 or TRBV6-3 and TRBJ1-1, with 10 nucleotides matching TRBD1. The CDR3 sequence is 17 residues long. Germline CDR1 is MNHEY and CDR2 is SVGEGT. The trim removed 4 bases at V and 0 bases at J, leaving 8 bases unmatched. In DNA, the CDR3 is TGTGCCAGCAGTTCCGGGACAGGGGTCATCCTGAACACTGAAGCTTTCTTT. It translates to CASSSGTGVILNTEAFF.

The genes are TRBV27 and TRBJ1-5, with TRBD1 matching over 11 bases. The J segment lost 6 bases and the V segment lost 5 bases, leaving 3 bases of the junction unmatched. Germline CDR1 reads MNHEY; CDR2 reads SMNVEV (reference sequence). The CDR3 covers 14 residues. The CDR3 coding sequence is TGTGCCAGCAGTATCGGGACAGGGGGTCAGCCCCAGCATTTT. Amino acids: CASSIGTGGQPQHF.

The CDR3 region has the DNA TGTGCCACCAGTGATGGTCGGACAGTAGCCCTTAATCAGCCCCAGCATTTT. Amino acids: CATSDGRTVALNQPQHF. V usage is TRBV24-1 and J usage is TRBJ1-5; D is possibly TRBD1 (6 bases). Trimming pared 3 bases from V and 4 bases from J, leaving 18 bases between. Germline V gene lookup returns CDR1 KGHDR and CDR2 SFDVKD. This CDR3 contains 17 residues.

The chain employs TRBV25-1 and TRBJ1-1; 7 positions match TRBD1. The V segment lost 5 bases and the J segment 2 bases; nucleotides outside the gene matches: 5. Germline V gene data show CDR1 as MGHDK and CDR2 as SYGVNS. The CDR3 loop spans 14 amino acids. The CDR3 DNA sequence: TGTGCCAGCAGTCAGGGGGACTATAACACTGAAGCTTTCTTT. It specifies CASSQGDYNTEAFF.

The chain is built from TRBV19 and TRBJ2-7, with 12 bases aligning to TRBD1. V lost 3 bases, J lost 7 bases, and 4 bases stayed unmatched. From germline, CDR1 is LNHDA and CDR2 SQIVND (reference sequence). The CDR3 length is 14 residues. CDR3 nucleotides: TGTGCCAGTAGTATCCGGGACAGGGGGCAAGAGCAGTACTTC. As protein: CASSIRDRGQEQYF.

This clone was counted a few times. The V gene is TRBV9, the J gene TRBJ1-5; D call uncertain. Germline lookup yields CDR1 SGDLS and CDR2 YYNGEE. CDR3 length: 15 residues. V lost 1 base to trimming and J lost 0 bases, with 8 bases between them. The CDR3 protein is CASSVNRDSNQPQHF. The DNA for the CDR3 is TGTGCCAGCAGCGTAAACAGAGATAGCAATCAGCCCCAGCATTTT.

This clone was seen once. The gene calls are TRBV5-6 and TRBJ2-1; the match to TRBD2 covers 8 bases. The junction had 2 bases not matched to a gene; V was cut back by 4 bases and J by 8 bases. Germline values: CDR1 SGHDT, CDR2 YYEEEE. There are 12 residues in the CDR3. CDR3 bases: TGTGCCAGCAGCGCACTAGCGGATGAGCAGTTCTTC. Translated, it gives CASSALADEQFF.